This T cell receptor (beta chain) is drawn from a study of CD8+ T cells in alopecia areata (dated by TCRdb to 2017 to 2018). For the wider study: Skin from C3H/HeJ donors with spontaneous alopecia (about 6-13 months old) was grafted onto female C3H/HeJ recipients aged roughly 7-11 weeks. Scalp tissue and sorted CD4+ and CD8+ peripheral blood T cells from patchy and totalis/universalis alopecia areata patients and from healthy controls were covered by human TCRbeta sequencing. Clonality in the scalp was compared among normal scalp (n=4), patchy alopecia areata scalp (n=8), and alopecia totalis/universalis scalp (n=8). Amplification of TCRbeta CDR3 regions was done by immunoSEQ multiplex PCR using 35 Vbeta forward primers and 13 Jbeta reverse primers. RNA was extracted with the PAXgene miRNA kit for fixed scalp, the miRNeasy kit for PBMCs, and the RNeasy kit for mouse skin. The study used high-throughput TCRbeta sequencing to examine T cell clonal expansion in alopecia areata, in both the C3H/HeJ mouse model and human patients.

V is shortened by 0 bases, J by 5 bases, and the region joining them spans 12 bases. The CDR1 and CDR2 encoded by the germline V gene (reference sequence) are FNHDT and SITEND. The CDR3 runs 16 residues from the cysteine to the phenylalanine. Of the CDR3's DNA, 39 bases were read; they are in frame from base 1. What the work shows at the level of the full study, not this receptor alone: Compared with normal scalp, lesional scalp had higher clonality and more expanded CD8+ clones, particularly in alopecia totalis/universalis, a pattern that suggests antigenic drive. Unlike mouse skin, which is dominated by gammadelta T cells, normal human skin has resident alphabeta T cells that are also sequenced, and this complicates analysis of the scalp TCR repertoire. Compared with mice, TCR sequences shared between patients were less clear, possibly partly because of HLA diversity across the patient population.

This clone has just a few counts. The antigen it recognizes is unknown. At residue 13, the TCRdb protein and translated DNA are inconsistent; the protein given comes from the DNA. Gene names and germline sequences here are all drawn from mouse data. The read is 3 residues too short to cover the CDR3 end, so that end is filled in from the germline J gene. Library generation was performed with the immunoSEQ multiplex PCR assay. RNA was extracted from all samples and reverse transcribed into cDNA, which served as template for TCR sequencing. SuperScript III was used to make first-strand cDNA, primed with a 2:1 mix of oligo-dT and random hexamers. A synthetic immune receptor repertoire was used to assess amplification bias, and residual bias was removed computationally. Libraries were sequenced on Illumina HiSeq using 60 bp reads that covered the CDR3 and were read from J toward V. Per the authors' processing: Raw reads were preprocessed to remove errors, and CDR3 was defined by IMGT conventions from the conserved cysteine to phenylalanine. Clonality was calculated as 1 minus Shannon entropy normalized by log2 of the number of productive unique TCRs. Whether scalp clones were CD4 or CD8 was inferred by matching scalp TCRbeta sequences against CD4 and CD8 repertoires sorted from blood. Drawn from immuneACCESS, this table holds only the in-frame rearrangements with V and J called that TCRdb kept. Clones are partly lost; checked studies trace under half to an unresolved V gene and leave the rest unexplained. V and J calls and clone size are those listed in that table; D and trimming were worked out from the DNA. The table notes approximately 110,000 clones here, none of them singletons. 15% to 20% of the sample belongs to the ten largest clones.

Sequenced sample: lesional skin. The receptor chain draws on TRBV19 and TRBJ1-6, with TRBD1 perhaps the D gene, on 6 matching bases. TRBJ1-6 is given ORF status, its function remaining uncertain. This clonotype originated in a C3H/HeJ mouse with alopecia areata. The strain's MHC haplotype is H2-k. The CDR3 here reads CASSIVGGLDNSPLYF. Partial CDR3 DNA: TGTGCCAGCAGTATAGTCGGGGGGCTGGATAATTCGCCC.